These T cell receptor beta chains were read from a single sample in a study of T cells in Graves' hyperthyroidism and ophthalmopathy. TCRdb passed the multiplex PCR reads through MiXCR, listing each CDR3 protein once. This table has approximately 400,000 distinct CDR3 sequences, around 14% appearing once. The sample taken for sequencing was blood. The receptors originated from a woman aged 55-70 years with Graves' hyperthyroidism. Each CDR3 is given with its conserved first and last residue.

j_gene,v_gene,CDR3aa
TRBJ2-7,TRBV5-1,CATSGSLGEQYF
TRBJ2-2,TRBV6-1,CASSGSGTGELFF
TRBJ2-1,TRBV10-3,CAISISGRAPNEQFF
TRBJ2-4,TRBV20-1,CSAQIGAGGANIQYF
TRBJ2-2,TRBV10-3,CAISEDTGELFF
TRBJ2-1,TRBV11-2,CASSSTGSSGRDNEQFF
TRBJ1-4,TRBV2,CASSNLQGDFGKLFF
TRBJ1-1,TRBV5-5,CASITDYPRGFNTEAFF
TRBJ2-1,TRBV6-1,CASRGTGGPSSYNEQFF
NA,TRBV10-3,CAISGLAGTYEQFF
TRBJ2-4,TRBV7-6,CASSSGPFSAKNIQYF
TRBJ2-1,TRBV16,CASSQFKGYNEQFF
TRBJ2-1,TRBV7-3,CASSLSGRASYNEQFF
TRBJ2-5,TRBV19,CASSITSQETQYF
TRBJ2-1,TRBV28,CASTSPGLAGVYNEQFF
TRBJ2-7,TRBV2,CASSQHREQYF
TRBJ2-7,TRBV7-9,CASSLRSGSAYEQYF
TRBJ2-7,TRBV19,CASSVTLAYEQYF
TRBJ2-1,TRBV5-5,CASSLATGDYNEQFF
TRBJ2-1,TRBV7-4,CASSVQLAGVSNEQFF
TRBJ2-1,TRBV19,CASSMGGTGGNEQFF
TRBJ1-1,TRBV4-1,CASSTGRVSPEAFF
TRBJ2-7,TRBV10-3,CAISERGGGAAYEQYF
TRBJ1-1,TRBV12-3/TRBV12-4,CASLYVGEGNTEAFF
TRBJ2-7,TRBV27,CASSLRGGTYEQYF
TRBJ2-7,TRBV29-1,CSATSSGIKYEQYF
TRBJ2-3,TRBV30,CAWSGPGYTQYF
TRBJ2-1,TRBV24-1,CATSDSGWGEQFF
TRBJ2-7,TRBV4-1,CASSQNWMGEQYF
TRBJ1-1,TRBV5-4,CASSRSLNTEAFF
TRBJ2-2,TRBV3-1,CASSPRLKTSGVTDTGELFF
TRBJ2-1,TRBV11-3,CASSLAGESDEQFF
TRBJ2-5,TRBV4-1,CASSISRVGETQYF
TRBJ2-1,TRBV19,CASSIVHGGRISSYNEQFF
TRBJ2-3,TRBV30,CAWSEGQSTDTQYF
TRBJ2-7,TRBV6-6,CASSYSVIGHSYEQYF
TRBJ2-7,TRBV3-1,CASSPGTSFEYVHEQYF
TRBJ2-3,TRBV5-1,CASSWGPLDTQYF
TRBJ2-3,TRBV12-3/TRBV12-4,CASSLDTSGSSDTQYF
TRBJ1-2,TRBV7-9,CASSLGPQGYGYTF